These T cell receptor beta chains were read from a single sample in a study of patients and donors after allogeneic stem cell transplantation. TCRdb ran MiXCR on the RT-PCR reads and lists one entry per CDR3 protein. The table lists about a million distinct CDR3 sequences, roughly 18% of them singletons. The sequenced sample was blood, either unsorted or a sorted T cell fraction (not recorded which). The receptors originated from a human donor who was either an allogeneic HSCT recipient or a stem cell or donor lymphocyte infusion donor (not recorded which). It is not recorded whose cells these are; they may come from a transplant donor. Both conserved end residues are part of each CDR3. Size is omitted from some rows. Given values are once, few, many or a class for expanded clones.

CDR3aa	abundance	v_gene	j_gene
CASRGDGEQFF	many	TRBV27	TRBJ2-1
CSARDPQESPTWSTDTQYF	.	TRBV20-1	TRBJ2-3
CAISPRDRDRDEQYF	.	TRBV10-3	TRBJ2-7
CSVDLQGGTEAFF	few	TRBV29-1	TRBJ1-1
CASSAGLRETQYF	few	TRBV7-8	TRBJ2-5
CASSKERGRGRTSGSYEQYF	.	TRBV21-1	TRBJ2-7
CASSQEADRTTYEQYF	.	TRBV4-2	TRBJ2-7
CASTGGGSTEAFF	.	TRBV5-1	TRBJ1-1
CASSLSTSGLLYNEQFF	.	TRBV7-9	TRBJ2-1
CASSPPGQNSGNTIYF	.	TRBV7-2	TRBJ1-3
CASSLKPLSSGNTIYF	.	TRBV11-2	TRBJ1-3
CASSLERGGGNEQFF	few	TRBV7-2	TRBJ2-1
CSARSFDSPYEQYF	.	TRBV20-1	TRBJ2-7
CSVAARVVGGYTF	few	TRBV29-1	TRBJ1-2
CAWSSPQAEAFF	few	TRBV30	TRBJ1-1
CASSFLLETYEQYF	many	TRBV12-3/TRBV12-4	TRBJ2-7
CSVEGGLKDGYTF	few	TRBV29-1	TRBJ1-2
CATSDPGRKETQYF	.	TRBV24-1	TRBJ2-5
CARRPPGPATEAFF	few	TRBV21-1	TRBJ1-1
CSASSSREKLFF	many	TRBV20-1	TRBJ1-4
CASSYSRAEGYDYTF	.	TRBV6-2/TRBV6-3	TRBJ1-2
CSVGDANTGELFF	.	TRBV29-1	TRBJ2-2
CASGLLAGGGEQYF	many	TRBV12-5	TRBJ2-7
CASSPWEVANEKLFF	.	TRBV9	TRBJ1-4
CASSYSRDRGTYEQYF	.	TRBV6-5	TRBJ2-7
CSVDGQGRSLGYTF	few	TRBV29-1	TRBJ1-2
CASRRDRGTDTQYF	.	TRBV5-1	TRBJ2-3
CSARVRPGEQNEQFF	.	TRBV20-1	TRBJ2-1
CSSILGSGKNQPQHF	few	TRBV20-1	TRBJ1-5
CASSDETTKVGEQFF	.	TRBV4-3	TRBJ2-1
CASSQEDEVGTEQFF	few	TRBV3-1	TRBJ2-1
CASSVAGGGKNIQYF	.	TRBV9	TRBJ2-4
CAITGLANHEQYF	few	TRBV10-3	TRBJ2-7
CASSQDRLAGGLLSTDTQYF	few	TRBV3-1	TRBJ2-3
CASSQNSLTNEKLFF	few	TRBV4-1	TRBJ1-4
CASSLGQGTALNTEAFF	.	TRBV12-3/TRBV12-4	TRBJ1-1
CASSEFREPQETQYF	.	TRBV25-1	TRBJ2-5
CASTLPGETYEQYF	few	TRBV21-1	TRBJ2-7
CASSETHLAGGYGDTQYF	few	TRBV6-1	TRBJ2-3
CASSEGADTQYF	many	TRBV18	TRBJ2-3
CASSQDGSDTYEQYF	few	TRBV4-2	TRBJ2-7